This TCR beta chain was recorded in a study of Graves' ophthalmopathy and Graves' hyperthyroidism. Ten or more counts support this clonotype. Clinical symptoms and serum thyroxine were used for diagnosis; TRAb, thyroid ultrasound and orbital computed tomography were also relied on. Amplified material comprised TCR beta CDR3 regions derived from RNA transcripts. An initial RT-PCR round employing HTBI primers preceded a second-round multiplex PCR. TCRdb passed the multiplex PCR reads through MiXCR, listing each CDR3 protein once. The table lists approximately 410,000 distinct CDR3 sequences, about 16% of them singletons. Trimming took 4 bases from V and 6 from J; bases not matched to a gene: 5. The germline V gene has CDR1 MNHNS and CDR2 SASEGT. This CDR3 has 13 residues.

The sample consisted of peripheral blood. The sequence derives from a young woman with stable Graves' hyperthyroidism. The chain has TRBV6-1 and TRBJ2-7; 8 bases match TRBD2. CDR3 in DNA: TGTGCCAGCAGTGGCGGACTAGCCGGCGAGCAGTACTTC. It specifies CASSGGLAGEQYF.